One T cell receptor (beta chain) is described in this entry. What antigen it recognizes has not been identified. No much larger clone exists at a distance of one base, and base qualities are not known. For CDR1 and CDR2, the germline V gene (reference sequence) lists LGHDT and YNNKEL. The cysteine opens and the phenylalanine closes a CDR3 of 19 amino acids. The CDR3 DNA has 57 bases and is translated from base 1. Ends trimmed: V by 8 bases, J by 0 bases; bases unmatched to a gene: 19. TCRbeta CDR3 regions were amplified from genomic DNA using the immunoSEQ Assay, a bias-controlled multiplex PCR. The source study handled its data this way. The number of nucleated cells in each sample was estimated by amplification of reference gene primers within the assay. Sequence reads were collapsed and filtered to measure the absolute abundance of every unique TCRbeta CDR3 rearrangement. For each sample, productive Simpson clonality was calculated as the square root of Simpson's diversity index across productive rearrangements. TCRdb holds this immuneACCESS table with in-frame rearrangements only. Some clones are missing; in checked studies, unresolved V genes explain under half, and the rest has no known cause. D and trimming come from the DNA, and the V and J calls and clone size come from that table. The sample table holds just over 250,000 clones, of which 86% were seen once. The ten largest clonotypes hold around 9.1% of the sample.

This record comes from a study of blood T cell repertoires in COVID-19 (dated by TCRdb to about 2020). General notes on the study: The collaborator samples originated in the United States, Italy and Spain and spanned the acute and convalescent phases of COVID-19. The repertoires were released in a freely available public database intended as a resource for research on the immune response to SARS-CoV-2. The sample metadata nearly always contained a de-identified subject ID, COVID-19 status, age in years and sex. Deeply sampled blood TCRbeta repertoires from subjects exposed to, actively infected with, or recovered from COVID-19 were included in the dataset. Where available, HLA class I and class II types were obtained from metadata supplied by the sample provider rather than from assay-based typing. The samples were drawn from the first 160 participants of the ongoing ImmuneRACE study and from 1,200 or so subjects provided by 6 global collaborators. The prospective study material was composed of cDNA or gDNA derived from T cells, B-cell-depleted T cells, or PBMCs. The paper as a whole reports these results and caveats: How much clinical and demographic metadata was included differed by source and by participant, and the metadata was provided uncurated.

Samples from volunteer blood donors who had recovered from COVID-19 were contributed by a second Seattle source. The collaborating institutions used their own protocols to collect whole blood in K2EDTA tubes. Collaborator samples were shipped for TCRbeta analysis as frozen whole blood, isolated PBMCs, or DNA extracted from either sample type. The receptor was derived from a man in his forties or fifties who had recovered from COVID-19. The specimen was peripheral blood. This chain joins TRBV3-1 (or the pseudogene TRBV3-2) to TRBJ2-3, with 8 bases in between that match TRBD2. The CDR3: CASSTRDPGGKASTDTQYF. The nucleotide sequence reads as follows: TGTGCCAGCTCCACAAGGGACCCGGGGGGGAAAGCTAGCACAGATACGCAGTATTTT.